The 12 T cell receptor beta chains listed next were all sequenced from one sample in a study of breast tumors, draining lymph nodes, adjacent tissues (dated by TCRdb to about 2016). Lymph node samples came from the axillary draining lymph nodes of breast cancer patients. The library was prepared using multiplex PCR. The instrument given in TCRdb is Illumina HiSeq 2000. TCRdb reran the public reads through fastp at Q25 and MiXCR, keeping productive beta chains. All rows with the same CDR3 protein become a single entry with the most common DNA and genes. The sample profile shows 100,000 or so distinct CDR3 sequences; around 21% of them were found once. Roughly 1.2% of the sample comes from the top ten. Sequenced material: axillary lymph node tissue. These receptors were collected from a female donor with breast cancer. Some clones in this sample may be carry-over from other donors' samples.

The table lists this clonotype with many counts. The gene calls are TRBV7-3 and TRBJ2-1; D may match TRBD1 or TRBD2 (5 bases each). This CDR3 contains 15 residues. Trimming cost V 3 bases and J 0 bases, with 9 bases left between them. Germline CDR1 is SGHTA and CDR2 is FQGTGA. Here the CDR3 reads CASSLGESSYNEQFF. CDR3 nucleotides: TGTGCCAGCAGCTTGGGGGAGAGCTCCTACAATGAGCAGTTCTTC.

This clonotype was seen at least ten times. This rearrangement joins TRBV2 to TRBJ1-2; D is undetermined. The CDR3 is 14 residues long. CDR1 SNHLY and CDR2 FYNNEI come from the germline V gene. Between the trimmed V and J ends, which lost 2 bases and 5 bases, there was a span of 12 bases. The CDR3 nucleotides read TGTGCCAGCAGTGAATCCCAACCGAAGTATGGCTACACCTTC. This sequence encodes CASSESQPKYGYTF.

About this clonotype itself: One end of the junction does not line up with germline, which may come from a read error. This chain links TRBV7-9 with TRBJ1-1; TRBD1 matches 12 bases. The CDR3 spans 14 residues. CDR1 and CDR2 (germline): SEHNR, FQNEAQ (reference sequence). The chain's CDR3 is CASSTGTGGTGAFF. Written as DNA, the CDR3 is TGTGCCAGCAGCACCGGGACAGGGGGCACTGGAGCTTTCTTT.

Points on this clonotype: This may be a read error: a much more frequent sequence differs by one nucleotide. This chain uses TRBV2 with TRBJ2-2; D may be TRBD1 (5 bases). Germline V lookup: CDR1 SNHLY, CDR2 FYNNEI. The CDR3 loop spans 15 amino acids. CDR3 sequence reads: CASSEVRTNTRELFF. The DNA for the CDR3 is TGTGCCAGCAGTGAAGTGCGGACAAACACCAGGGAGCTGTTTTTT.

This clonotype was counted many times. The chain has TRBV7-6 and TRBJ2-3, with 8 bases aligning to TRBD2. CDR3 size: 14 residues. J was trimmed by 6 bases and V by 5 bases; bases with no gene match: 7. In germline, CDR1 is SGHVS, CDR2 FNYEAQ. CDR3 loop: CASSQITGGDTQYF. For the CDR3, the DNA is TGTGCCAGCAGCCAAATCACGGGAGGGGATACGCAGTATTTT.

Many counts were recorded for this clonotype. J is TRBJ2-1 and V is TRBV2; TRBD1 matches 11 bases. The CDR3 contains 14 residues. Germline V CDR1 and CDR2: SNHLY, FYNNEI. V dropped 8 bases and J dropped 6; count of bases not matched to a gene: 6. As DNA, the CDR3 is TGTGCCAGCGCCCGGGACAGGGGGATCAATGAGCAGTTCTTC. As protein: CASARDRGINEQFF.

This clonotype was observed many times. This chain joins TRBV15 and TRBJ2-5; D call uncertain. The CDR3 extends over 15 amino acids. Trimming left V 5 bases short and J 2 bases short, with 15 bases between. Germline V gives CDR1 LNHNV, CDR2 YYDKDF (reference sequence). Here the CDR3 DNA reads TGTGCCACCAGCGTGGGTCTTGGTATACAAGAGACCCAGTACTTC. It is translated as CATSVGLGIQETQYF.

This clonotype occurred many times. The chain carries TRBV19 and TRBJ2-5; 12 bases line up with TRBD2. Germline V gene lookup returns CDR1 LNHDA and CDR2 SQIVND (reference sequence). Germline trimming cut 9 bases from V and 2 bases from J; bases unmatched to any gene: 7. CDR3 length: 15 amino acids. The CDR3 sequence is CASQSLAGGQETQYF. The CDR3 nucleotides are TGTGCCAGCCAGAGCCTAGCGGGAGGGCAAGAGACCCAGTACTTC.

The chain couples TRBV27 to TRBJ2-6, with D perhaps TRBD2 (5 bases). The CDR3 extends over 15 amino acids. The germline CDR1 and CDR2 sequences are MNHEY and SMNVEV (reference sequence). The germline V and J ends were trimmed by 6 bases and 0 bases, with 9 bases remaining between them. CDR3 nucleotides: TGTGCCAGCAGAACCCGGGGCTCTGGGGCCAACGTCCTGACTTTC. It translates to CASRTRGSGANVLTF.

This clonotype was detected ten times or more. This chain connects TRBV6-6 to TRBJ2-3, with 7 positions matching TRBD2. CDR3 size: 16 residues. V was pared by 4 bases and J by 3 bases, with 10 bases of the junction left unmatched. Germline loops: CDR1 MNHNY, CDR2 SVGAGI (reference sequence). CDR3 amino acids: CASSLVLSGVTDTQYF. As DNA, the CDR3 is TGTGCCAGCAGTTTGGTCTTGAGCGGGGTAACAGATACGCAGTATTTT.

This clonotype was detected many times. The chain has TRBV13 and TRBJ1-4; 9 nucleotides line up with TRBD1. Germline V gives CDR1 PRHDT, CDR2 FYEKMQ (reference sequence). V gave up 4 bases and J gave up 8 bases; unmatched junction bases: 5. The CDR3 totals 14 residues. CDR3 residues: CASSWGQGGEKLFF. The CDR3 DNA reads TGTGCCAGCAGCTGGGGACAGGGAGGCGAAAAACTGTTTTTT.

In this sample, this clonotype turned up many times. The rearrangement uses TRBV25-1 and TRBJ2-7, with 8 nucleotides matching TRBD1. Germline loops: CDR1 MGHDK, CDR2 SYGVNS. The CDR3 consists of 15 residues. The V segment lost 8 bases and the J segment 0 bases; nucleotides outside the gene matches: 9. CDR3 protein: CASPRGRLGSYEQYF. CDR3 sequence (DNA): TGTGCCAGCCCCAGGGGGCGGTTGGGCTCCTACGAGCAGTACTTC.